The table lists the clone carrying this TCR beta chain with a few counts. Antigen: not known. CDR3 length: 17 residues. CDR1 is SQVTM, CDR2 ANQGSEA, per germline. Between the trimmed V and J ends, which lost 7 bases and 0 bases, there was a span of 25 bases. These data come from a study of T cell responses to AZD1222 COVID-19 vaccine. Study-wide results and limits: Breadth and depth of Spike-specific TCRs rose after two AZD1222 doses. Seropositivity was recorded at baseline in only six AZD1222 recipients. Sampled repertoires all dated from after the peak T cell response. White British ancestry dominated among donors, who included more females, and clonal diversity was possibly underestimated.

Produced via immunoSEQ multiplex PCR; TCRdb's table is partial and in-frame only. The table lists about 130,000 clones, around 85% of them singletons. This sequence originates from an adult who received the AZD1222 COVID-19 vaccine. The sample consisted of peripheral blood, taken 28 days after the second AZD1222 dose. The chain couples TRBV29-1 to TRBJ2-7; perhaps TRBD2 as D (5 bases). The CDR3 coding sequence is TGCAGCGCCCTATTCGAGGGCCGATTCCTATCCTCCTACGAGCAGTACTTC. It codes for CSALFEGRFLSSYEQYF.